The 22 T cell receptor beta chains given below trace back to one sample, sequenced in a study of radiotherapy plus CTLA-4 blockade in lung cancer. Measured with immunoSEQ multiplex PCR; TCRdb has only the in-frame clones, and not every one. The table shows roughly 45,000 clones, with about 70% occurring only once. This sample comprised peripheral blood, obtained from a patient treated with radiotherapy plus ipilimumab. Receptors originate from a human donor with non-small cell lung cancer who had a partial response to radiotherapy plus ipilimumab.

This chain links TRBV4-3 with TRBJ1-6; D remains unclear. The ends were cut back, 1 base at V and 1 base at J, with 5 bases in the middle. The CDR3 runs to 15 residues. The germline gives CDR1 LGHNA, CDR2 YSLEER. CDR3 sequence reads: CASSQGGSYNSPLHF. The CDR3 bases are TGCGCCAGCAGCCAAGGAGGGTCCTATAATTCACCCCTCCACTTT.

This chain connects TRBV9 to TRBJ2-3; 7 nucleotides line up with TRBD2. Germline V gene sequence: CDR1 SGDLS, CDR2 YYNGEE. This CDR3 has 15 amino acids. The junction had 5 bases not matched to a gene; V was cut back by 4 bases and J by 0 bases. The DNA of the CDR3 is TGTGCCAGCAGCAAGGGCGGGAGTAGCACAGATACGCAGTATTTT. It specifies CASSKGGSSTDTQYF. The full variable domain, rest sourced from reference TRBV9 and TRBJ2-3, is DSGVTQTPKHLITATGQRVTLRCSPRSGDLSVYWYQQSLDQGLQFLIQYYNGEERAKGNILERFSAQQFPDLHSELNLSSLELGDSALYFCASSKGGSSTDTQYFGPGTRLTVL.

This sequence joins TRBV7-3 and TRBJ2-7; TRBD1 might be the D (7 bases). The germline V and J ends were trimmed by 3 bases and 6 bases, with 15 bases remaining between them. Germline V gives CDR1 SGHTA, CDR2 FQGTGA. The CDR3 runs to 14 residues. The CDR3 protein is CASSFQGGTSEQYF. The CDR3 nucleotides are TGTGCCAGCAGCTTCCAGGGGGGTACTTCCGAGCAGTACTTC.

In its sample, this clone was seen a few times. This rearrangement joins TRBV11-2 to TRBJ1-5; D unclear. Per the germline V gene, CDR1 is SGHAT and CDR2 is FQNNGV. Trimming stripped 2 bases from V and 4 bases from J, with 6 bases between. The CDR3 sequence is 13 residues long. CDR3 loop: CASSLFPNQPQHF. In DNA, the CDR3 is TGTGCCAGCAGCTTATTCCCAAATCAGCCCCAGCATTTT.

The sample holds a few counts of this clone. CDR3 amino acids: CASSWAGADNNEQFF. CDR3 sequence (DNA): TGCGCCAGCAGTTGGGCAGGGGCCGACAACAATGAGCAGTTCTTC. The chain recombines TRBV5-1 with TRBJ2-1; TRBD1 might be the D (6 bases). Trimming cost V 5 bases and J 5 bases, with 17 bases left between them. The germline V gene encodes CDR1 SGHRS and CDR2 YFSETQ. The CDR3 contains 15 residues.

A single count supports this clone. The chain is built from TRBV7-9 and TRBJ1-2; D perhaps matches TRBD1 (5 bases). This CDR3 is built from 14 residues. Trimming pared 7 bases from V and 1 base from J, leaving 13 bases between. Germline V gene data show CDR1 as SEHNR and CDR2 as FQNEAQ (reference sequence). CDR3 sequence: CASTTGGSNYGYTF. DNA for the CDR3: TGTGCCAGCACCACGGGGGGGAGTAACTATGGCTACACCTTC. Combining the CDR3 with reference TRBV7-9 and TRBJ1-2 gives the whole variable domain DTGVSQNPRHKITKRGQNVTFRCDPISEHNRLYWYRQTLGQGPEFLTYFQNEAQLEKSRLLSDRFSAERPKGSFSTLEIQRTEQGDSAMYLCASTTGGSNYGYTFGSGTRLTVV.

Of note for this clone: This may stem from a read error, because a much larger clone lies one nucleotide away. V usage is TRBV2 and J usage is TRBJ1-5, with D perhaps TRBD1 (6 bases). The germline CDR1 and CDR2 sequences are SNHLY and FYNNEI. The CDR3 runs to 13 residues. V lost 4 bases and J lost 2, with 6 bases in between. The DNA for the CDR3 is TGTGCCAGCAGTGGGACAGGCAATCAGCCCCAGCATTTT. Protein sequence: CASSGTGNQPQHF.

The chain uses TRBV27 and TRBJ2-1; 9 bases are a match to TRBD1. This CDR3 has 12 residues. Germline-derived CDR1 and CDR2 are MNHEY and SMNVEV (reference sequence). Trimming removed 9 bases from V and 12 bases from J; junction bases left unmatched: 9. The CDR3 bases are TGTGCCAGTCGGGGGCCGGGACAGGGGCAGTTCTTC. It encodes CASRGPGQGQFF.

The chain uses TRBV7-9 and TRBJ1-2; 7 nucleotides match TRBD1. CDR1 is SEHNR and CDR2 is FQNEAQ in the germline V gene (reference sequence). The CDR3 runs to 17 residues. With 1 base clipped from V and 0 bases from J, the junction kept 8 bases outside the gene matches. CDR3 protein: CASSLDLGQLPNYGYTF. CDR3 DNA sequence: TGTGCCAGCAGCTTAGACCTGGGACAGCTCCCTAACTATGGCTACACCTTC.

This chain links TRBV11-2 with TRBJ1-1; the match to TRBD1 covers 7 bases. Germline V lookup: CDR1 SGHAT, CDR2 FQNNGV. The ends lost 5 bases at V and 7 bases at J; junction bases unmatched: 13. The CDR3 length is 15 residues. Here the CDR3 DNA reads TGTGCCAGCAGCAGGGGACAGACCTTTAGAAGTGAAGCTTTCTTT. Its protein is CASSRGQTFRSEAFF.

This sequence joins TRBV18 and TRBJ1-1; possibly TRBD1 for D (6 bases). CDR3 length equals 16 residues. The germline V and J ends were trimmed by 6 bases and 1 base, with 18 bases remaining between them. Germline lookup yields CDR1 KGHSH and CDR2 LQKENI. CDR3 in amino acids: CASSSLGGDTNTEAFF. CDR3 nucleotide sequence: TGTGCCAGCTCGAGTTTGGGGGGGGACACGAACACTGAAGCTTTCTTT.

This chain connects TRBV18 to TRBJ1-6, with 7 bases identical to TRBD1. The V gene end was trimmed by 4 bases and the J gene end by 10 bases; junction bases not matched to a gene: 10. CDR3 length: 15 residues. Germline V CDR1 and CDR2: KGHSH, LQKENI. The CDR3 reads CASSLSATGDSPLHF. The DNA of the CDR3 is TGTGCCAGCTCACTGTCGGCTACAGGGGACTCACCCCTCCACTTT.

The CDR3 protein is CASSRTSAGELFF. The DNA for the CDR3 is TGTGCCAGCAGCAGGACTAGCGCCGGGGAGCTGTTTTTT. The chain is built from TRBV6-5 and TRBJ2-2; TRBD2 aligns across 9 bases. Germline V gene data show CDR1 as MNHEY and CDR2 as SVGAGI. This CDR3 comprises 13 residues. V shed 6 bases and J 6 bases; nucleotides not matched to a gene: 2.

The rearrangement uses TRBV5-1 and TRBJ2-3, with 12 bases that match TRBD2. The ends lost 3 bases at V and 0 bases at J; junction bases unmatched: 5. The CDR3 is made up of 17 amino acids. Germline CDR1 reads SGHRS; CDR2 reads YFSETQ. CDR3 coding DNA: TGCGCCAGCAGCTGGCCCCTAGCGGGGGGGAGCACAGATACGCAGTATTTT. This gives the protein CASSWPLAGGSTDTQYF.

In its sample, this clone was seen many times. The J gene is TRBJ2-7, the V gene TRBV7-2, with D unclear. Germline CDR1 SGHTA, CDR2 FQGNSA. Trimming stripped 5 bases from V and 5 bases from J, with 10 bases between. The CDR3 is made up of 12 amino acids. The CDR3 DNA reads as TGTGCCAGCAGCCCCCGGTCCCACGAGCAGTACTTC. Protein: CASSPRSHEQYF.

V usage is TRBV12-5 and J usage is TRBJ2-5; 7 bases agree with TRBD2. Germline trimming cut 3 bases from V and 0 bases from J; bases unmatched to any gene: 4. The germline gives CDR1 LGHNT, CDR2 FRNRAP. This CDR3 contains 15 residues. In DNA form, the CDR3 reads TGTGCTAGTGGTTTAACTAGCGCGTACCAAGAGACCCAGTACTTC. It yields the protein CASGLTSAYQETQYF.

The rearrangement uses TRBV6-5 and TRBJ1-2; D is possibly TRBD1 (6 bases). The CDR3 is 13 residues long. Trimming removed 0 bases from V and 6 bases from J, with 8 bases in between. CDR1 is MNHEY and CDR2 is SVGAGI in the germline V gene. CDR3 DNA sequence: TGTGCCAGCAGTTACTCCCAGGGGCATGGCTACACCTTC. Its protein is CASSYSQGHGYTF.

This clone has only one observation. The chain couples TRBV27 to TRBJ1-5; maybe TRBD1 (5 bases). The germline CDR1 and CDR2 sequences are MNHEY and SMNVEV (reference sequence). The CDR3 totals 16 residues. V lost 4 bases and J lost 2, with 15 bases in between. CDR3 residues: CASSSAGFLGNQPQHF. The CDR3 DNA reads TGTGCCAGCAGTTCGGCAGGGTTTTTAGGCAATCAGCCCCAGCATTTT.

The CDR3 region has the DNA TGCGCCAGCAGCTTGGACGCGGGCTCCTACGAGCAGTACTTC. This translates into CASSLDAGSYEQYF. The chain uses TRBV5-1 and TRBJ2-7; D might be TRBD2 (5 bases). Germline CDR1 is SGHRS and CDR2 is YFSETQ. Trimming pared 0 bases from V and 0 bases from J, leaving 7 bases between. The length of the CDR3 is 14 residues. Supplemented by reference TRBV5-1 and TRBJ2-7, the full variable domain reads KAGVTQTPRYLIKTRGQQVTLSCSPISGHRSVSWYQQTPGQGLQFLFEYFSETQRNKGNFPGRFSGRQFSNSRSEMNVSTLELGDSALYLCASSLDAGSYEQYFGPGTRLTVT.

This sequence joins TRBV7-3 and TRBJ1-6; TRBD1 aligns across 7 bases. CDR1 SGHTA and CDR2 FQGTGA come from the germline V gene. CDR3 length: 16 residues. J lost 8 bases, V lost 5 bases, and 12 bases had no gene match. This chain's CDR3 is CASSLLPGQSDSPLHF. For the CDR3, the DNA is TGTGCCAGCAGCCTCCTCCCGGGACAGTCAGATTCACCCCTCCACTTT.

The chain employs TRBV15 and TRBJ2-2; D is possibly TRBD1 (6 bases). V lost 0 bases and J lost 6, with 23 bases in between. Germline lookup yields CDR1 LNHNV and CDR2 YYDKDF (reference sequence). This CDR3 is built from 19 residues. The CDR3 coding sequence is TGTGCCACCAGCAGAGATGGGCGGCTGACAGGCTCAGGGGCCGGGGAGCTGTTTTTT. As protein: CATSRDGRLTGSGAGELFF.

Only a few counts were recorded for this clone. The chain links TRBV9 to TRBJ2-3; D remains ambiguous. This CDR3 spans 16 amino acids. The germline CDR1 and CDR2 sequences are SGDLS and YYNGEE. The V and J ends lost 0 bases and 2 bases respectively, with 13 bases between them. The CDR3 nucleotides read TGTGCCAGCAGCGTAGGAGCAGCGACCCCCACAGATACGCAGTATTTT. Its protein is CASSVGAATPTDTQYF.